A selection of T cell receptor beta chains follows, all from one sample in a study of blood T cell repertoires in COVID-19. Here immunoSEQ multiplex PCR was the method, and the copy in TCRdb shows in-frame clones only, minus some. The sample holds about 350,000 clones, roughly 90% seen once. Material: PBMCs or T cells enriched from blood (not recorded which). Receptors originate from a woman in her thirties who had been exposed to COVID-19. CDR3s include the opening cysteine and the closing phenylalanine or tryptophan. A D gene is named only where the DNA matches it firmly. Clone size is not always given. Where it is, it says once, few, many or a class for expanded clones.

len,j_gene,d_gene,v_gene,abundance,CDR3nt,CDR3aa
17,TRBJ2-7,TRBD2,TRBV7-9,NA,TGTGCCAGCAGCTTAGCGCTAGCGGGAGGAGCCTCCTACGAGCAGTACTTC,CASSLALAGGASYEQYF
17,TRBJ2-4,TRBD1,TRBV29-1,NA,TGCAGCGTCTGGGGCGCAGGGGGCGATATGCAGGGGGACATTCAGTACTTC,CSVWGAGGDMQGDIQYF
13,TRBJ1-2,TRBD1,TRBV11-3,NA,TGTGCCAGCAGCTTCCGGGACAGGGTAGGCTACACCTTC,CASSFRDRVGYTF
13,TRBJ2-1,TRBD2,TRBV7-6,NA,TGTGCCAGCAGGAGCGGGAACTACAATGAGCAGTTCTTC,CASRSGNYNEQFF
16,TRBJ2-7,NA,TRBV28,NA,TGTGCCAGCAGCCGTCTACCAGCGCCGAGCTCCTACGAGCAGTACTTC,CASSRLPAPSSYEQYF
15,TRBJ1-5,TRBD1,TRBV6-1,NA,TGTGCCAGCAGCTTCGGAGGGGGCAGCAATCAGCCCCAGCATTTT,CASSFGGGSNQPQHF
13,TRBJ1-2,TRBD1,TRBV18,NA,TGTGCCAGCTCATCGGGACAGGGCGATGGCTACACCTTC,CASSSGQGDGYTF
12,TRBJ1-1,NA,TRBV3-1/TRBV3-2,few,TGTGCCAGCAGCCGGAGGGACGGTGAAGCTTTCTTT,CASSRRDGEAFF
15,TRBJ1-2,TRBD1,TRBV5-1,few,TGCGCCAGCAGCTGGAGACAGGGGGCCGAAATGGCTAACACCTTC,CASSWRQGAEMANTF
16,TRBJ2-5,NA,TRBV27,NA,TGTGCCAGCACCCCTAAGGGTTGGGCGCCAGGGGAGACCCAGTACTTC,CASTPKGWAPGETQYF
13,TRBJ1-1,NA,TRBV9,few,TGTGCCAGCAGTTCAAGCCAGGACACTGAAGCTTTCTTT,CASSSSQDTEAFF
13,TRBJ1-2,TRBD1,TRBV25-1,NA,TGTGCCAGCAGGTACCGGGACAGGGATGGCTACACCTTC,CASRYRDRDGYTF
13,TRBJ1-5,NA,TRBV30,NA,TGTGCCTGGAGAATCCCGGGAAATCAGCCCCAGCATTTT,CAWRIPGNQPQHF
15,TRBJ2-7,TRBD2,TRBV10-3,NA,TGTGCCATCAGTGATGGGGCTAGCGGGGCCTACGAGCAGTACTTC,CAISDGASGAYEQYF
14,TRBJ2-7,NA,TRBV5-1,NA,TGCGCCAGCAGCTTGGACAGGGACTCCTACGAGCAGTACTTC,CASSLDRDSYEQYF
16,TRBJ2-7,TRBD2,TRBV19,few,TGTGCCAGTAGTGTGGGACTAGCGGATTACTCCTACGAGCAGTACTTC,CASSVGLADYSYEQYF
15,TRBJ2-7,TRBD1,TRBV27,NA,TGTGCCAGCAGTTTATCTCGGACAGGGGTCCACGAGCAGTACTTC,CASSLSRTGVHEQYF
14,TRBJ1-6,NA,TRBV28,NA,TGTGCCAGCACCTTAGGGGGGGCGGAATCACCCCTCCACTTT,CASTLGGAESPLHF
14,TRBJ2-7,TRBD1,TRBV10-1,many,TGCGCCAGCAGTGTGGGACAGGGGGCGAGGGAGCAGTACTTC,CASSVGQGAREQYF
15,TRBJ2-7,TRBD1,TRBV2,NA,TGTGCCAGCAAAACGCTCCGGGACAGCTCCTACGAGCAGTACTTC,CASKTLRDSSYEQYF
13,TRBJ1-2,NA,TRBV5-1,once,TGCGCCAGCAGCTCGACAACTAACTATGGCTACACCTTC,CASSSTTNYGYTF
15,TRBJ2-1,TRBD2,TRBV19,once,TGTGCCAGTGGCAAACTAGCGGGAGTTGGCAATGAGCAGTTCTTC,CASGKLAGVGNEQFF
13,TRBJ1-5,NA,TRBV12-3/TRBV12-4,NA,TGTGCCAGCAGGGAGGGTTATAATCAGCCCCAGCATTTT,CASREGYNQPQHF
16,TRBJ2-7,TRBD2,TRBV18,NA,TGTGCCAGCTCACCTCCGGGACTAGCGGTTACCTACGAGCAGTACTTC,CASSPPGLAVTYEQYF
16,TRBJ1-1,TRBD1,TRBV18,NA,TGTGCCAGCTCACCACTACAGGAGAGACAGGGTGTTGAAGCTTTCTTT,CASSPLQERQGVEAFF
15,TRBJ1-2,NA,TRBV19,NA,TGTGCCAGTAGTCCGACGGAGGCAATCGTACATGGCTACACCTTC,CASSPTEAIVHGYTF
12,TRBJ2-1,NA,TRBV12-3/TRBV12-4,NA,TGTGCCAGCAGTCCAACTTCCAATGAGCAGTTCTTC,CASSPTSNEQFF
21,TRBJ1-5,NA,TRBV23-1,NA,TGCGCCAGCAGTCAAGGGTTTATAAGTATCATCATGGGAGCAGGCAATCAGCCCCAGCATTTT,CASSQGFISIIMGAGNQPQHF
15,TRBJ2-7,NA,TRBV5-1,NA,TGCGCCAGCAGCACCCATAGCGCCAGCTCCTACGAGCAGTACTTC,CASSTHSASSYEQYF
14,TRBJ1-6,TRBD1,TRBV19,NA,TGTGCCAGTAGGGGCAGGGGGGTTAATTCACCCCTCCACTTT,CASRGRGVNSPLHF
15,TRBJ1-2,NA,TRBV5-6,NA,TGTGCCAGCAGCTCCCCGTTAGGGGACTTTTATGGCTACACCTTC,CASSSPLGDFYGYTF
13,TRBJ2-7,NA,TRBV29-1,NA,TGCAGCGTTGTCCCCCTTAACTTCGGCGAGCAGTACTTC,CSVVPLNFGEQYF
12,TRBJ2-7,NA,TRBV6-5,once,TGTGCCAGTTTCAGCGCGACCTACGAGCAGTACTTC,CASFSATYEQYF
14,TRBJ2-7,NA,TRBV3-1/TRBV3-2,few,TGTGCCAGCGCCAGGGGCGGGGGTACCTACGAGCAGTACTTC,CASARGGGTYEQYF
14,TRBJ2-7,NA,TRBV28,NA,TGTGCCAGCCTCCGAGAAGAGAGCTCCTACGAGCAGTACTTC,CASLREESSYEQYF
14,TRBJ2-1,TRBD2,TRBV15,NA,TGTGCCACCAGCAGCGGAGCGGGGGGACATGAGCAGTTCTTC,CATSSGAGGHEQFF
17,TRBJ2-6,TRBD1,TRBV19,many,TGTGCCACCAAGATAGGGGGCGGTGACGCTGGGGCCAACGTCCTGACTTTC,CATKIGGGDAGANVLTF
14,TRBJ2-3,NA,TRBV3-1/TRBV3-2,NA,TGTGCCAGCAGCCCCCCGACAGGAGTAGATACGCAGTATTTT,CASSPPTGVDTQYF
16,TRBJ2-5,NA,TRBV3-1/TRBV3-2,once,TGTGCCAGCAGCCCCGGGGTGGCAGACGGAGCAGAGACCCAGTACTTC,CASSPGVADGAETQYF
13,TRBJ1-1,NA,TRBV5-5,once,TGTGCCAGCAGCTTGATGGGAGCGGGAGAAGCTTTCTTT,CASSLMGAGEAFF
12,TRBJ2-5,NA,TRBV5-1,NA,TGCGCCAGCAAGGCTAGTGATGAGACCCAGTACTTC,CASKASDETQYF
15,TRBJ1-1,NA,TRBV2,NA,TGTGCCAGCAGCGTATACAGGGAGGGTGACACTGAAGCTTTCTTT,CASSVYREGDTEAFF
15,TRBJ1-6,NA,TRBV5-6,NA,TGTGCCAGCAGCTTGGGCTTCGGGGAGAACTCACCCCTCCACTTT,CASSLGFGENSPLHF
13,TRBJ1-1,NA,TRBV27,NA,TGTGCCAGCAGGCCAACAGGGCCTACTGAAGCTTTCTTT,CASRPTGPTEAFF
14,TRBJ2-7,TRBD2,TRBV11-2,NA,TGTGCCAGCAGCTTAAGTCTAGCGGCCTACGAGCAGTACTTC,CASSLSLAAYEQYF
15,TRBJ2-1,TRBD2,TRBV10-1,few,TGCGCCAGCAGTGATGGGGCTAGCGGACACAATGAGCAGTTCTTC,CASSDGASGHNEQFF
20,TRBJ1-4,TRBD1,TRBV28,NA,TGTGCCAGCAGTTTCTATGCGCCGGGACAGGGTGTAGGAGCTAATGAAAAACTGTTTTTT,CASSFYAPGQGVGANEKLFF
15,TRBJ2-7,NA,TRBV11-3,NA,TGTGCCAGCAGCTTAGGGGCAGGTGGCCCCTACGAGCAGTACTTC,CASSLGAGGPYEQYF
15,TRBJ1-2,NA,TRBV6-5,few,TGTGCCAGCTCCTACAACCCAGGCGCAGATTATGGCTACACCTTC,CASSYNPGADYGYTF
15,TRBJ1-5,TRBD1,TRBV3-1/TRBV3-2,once,TGTGCCAGCAGCCAGTCGTCCAGGGGGCATCAGCCCCAGCATTTT,CASSQSSRGHQPQHF
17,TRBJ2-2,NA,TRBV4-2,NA,TGTGCCAGCAGCCAAGATTATGGGGGCCGGGGCACCGGGGAGCTGTTTTTT,CASSQDYGGRGTGELFF
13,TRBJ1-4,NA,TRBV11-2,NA,TGTGCCAGCAGCCCCCGTCGGAATGAAAAACTGTTTTTT,CASSPRRNEKLFF
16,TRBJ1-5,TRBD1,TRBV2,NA,TGTGCCAGTAGCAACCGGGACAGGGCAGAAAATCAGCCCCAGCATTTT,CASSNRDRAENQPQHF
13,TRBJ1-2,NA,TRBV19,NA,TGTGCCAGTAGTGGGGTCGGGGGCTATGGCTACACCTTC,CASSGVGGYGYTF
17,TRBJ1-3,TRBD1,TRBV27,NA,TGTGCCAGCAGTTTGACAGGGTTTGGGAGACGTGGAAACACCATATATTTT,CASSLTGFGRRGNTIYF
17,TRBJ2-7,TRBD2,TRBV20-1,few,TGCAGTGCTAGTTCCGCGGGAGGATCATCAGGCGCCTACGAGCAGTACTTC,CSASSAGGSSGAYEQYF
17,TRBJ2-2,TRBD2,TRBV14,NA,TGTGCCAGCAGCCAACTTATTAGCGGGAGAATCACCGGGGAGCTGTTTTTT,CASSQLISGRITGELFF